The rows below give T cell receptor beta chains drawn from one sample of a study of blood T cell repertoires in COVID-19. Sequencing used immunoSEQ multiplex PCR; TCRdb keeps in-frame clones, though not all of them. The table includes hundreds of thousands of clones, 85% detected once. Sequenced material: peripheral blood. Every receptor here comes from a human donor in a cohort sampled during active COVID-19. The CDR3 runs from the conserved cysteine through the conserved F or W. The D gene is left open where the match is weak. Clone size, where shown, is once, few, many, or a class for clones that have expanded.

CDR3 | DNA | size | D | J | length | V
CASRPPGTSAYEQYF | TGTGCCAGCAGACCCCCCGGGACTAGCGCCTACGAGCAGTACTTC | - | TRBD2 | TRBJ2-7 | 15 | TRBV6-6
CASSFNRGVSPLHF | TGTGCCAGCAGTTTTAACAGGGGTGTTTCACCCCTCCACTTT | - | TRBD1 | TRBJ1-6 | 14 | TRBV27
CASSASGSTDTQYF | TGTGCCAGCAGCGCGAGCGGGAGCACAGATACGCAGTATTTT | once | - | TRBJ2-3 | 14 | TRBV9
CASSPRTGHFYGYTF | TGTGCCAGCAGCCCCCGAACAGGCCATTTCTATGGCTACACCTTC | - | - | TRBJ1-2 | 15 | TRBV7-9
CASSPDAVSSYEQYF | TGTGCCAGCTCACCCGACGCGGTAAGCTCCTACGAGCAGTACTTC | - | - | TRBJ2-7 | 15 | TRBV18
CASAVGGAYVGAQYF | TGTGCCAGCGCTGTCGGGGGGGCCTACGTAGGGGCCCAGTACTTC | - | TRBD2 | TRBJ2-5 | 15 | TRBV3-1/TRBV3-2
CASTSLAGGPGEQFF | TGTGCCAGCACCTCACTAGCGGGAGGGCCGGGGGAGCAGTTCTTC | - | TRBD2 | TRBJ2-1 | 15 | TRBV11-2
CASSARGDYEQYF | TGTGCCAGCAGCGCCCGGGGGGATTACGAGCAGTACTTC | - | TRBD2 | TRBJ2-7 | 13 | TRBV11-3
CASSVSEVDTIYF | TGTGCCAGCAGTGTCTCGGAGGTGGACACCATATATTTT | - | - | TRBJ1-3 | 13 | TRBV4-2
CAWSRRGTGANEKLFF | TGTGCCTGGAGCCGTCGGGGGACAGGTGCGAATGAAAAACTGTTTTTT | - | TRBD1 | TRBJ1-4 | 16 | TRBV30
CASTEAHTEAFF | TGTGCCAGCACCGAGGCCCACACTGAAGCTTTCTTT | - | - | TRBJ1-1 | 12 | TRBV12-3/TRBV12-4
CASLGGAGLGYTF | TGTGCCAGCCTAGGGGGTGCTGGGTTAGGCTACACCTTC | - | - | TRBJ1-2 | 13 | TRBV6-5
CASSRDRSLNEQFF | TGCGCCAGCAGCCGGGACAGGTCCCTTAATGAGCAGTTCTTC | - | TRBD1 | TRBJ2-1 | 14 | TRBV10-1
CAWSGTGTQYF | TGTGCCTGGAGTGGGACAGGGACGCAGTATTTT | - | TRBD1 | TRBJ2-3 | 11 | TRBV30
CASSLEGGSYEQYF | TGTGCCAGCAGTCTAGAGGGCGGCAGCTACGAGCAGTACTTC | - | - | TRBJ2-7 | 14 | TRBV28
CASSPTRGNSGNTIYF | TGTGCCAGCTCACCGACCAGGGGAAACTCTGGAAACACCATATATTTT | - | - | TRBJ1-3 | 16 | TRBV18
CASSPRDTASEKLFF | TGTGCCAGCTCACCCCGGGACACCGCGTCAGAAAAACTGTTTTTT | - | - | TRBJ1-4 | 15 | TRBV18
CASSQEAHQEQYF | TGTGCCAGCAGCCAAGAGGCACACCAAGAGCAGTACTTC | - | - | TRBJ2-7 | 13 | TRBV4-2
CASSPTSGKNTQYF | TGTGCCAGCAGTCCTACTAGCGGGAAAAATACGCAGTATTTT | few | TRBD2 | TRBJ2-3 | 14 | TRBV28
CASTPWGTGDTEAFF | TGTGCCAGTACCCCATGGGGGACAGGGGACACTGAAGCTTTCTTT | - | TRBD1 | TRBJ1-1 | 15 | TRBV19
CAWRLAVTGELFF | TGTGCCTGGAGACTAGCGGTTACCGGGGAGCTGTTTTTT | few | TRBD2 | TRBJ2-2 | 13 | TRBV30
CAWSVHSLLARSYNEQFF | TGTGCCTGGAGTGTCCACAGTCTTCTAGCGCGCTCCTACAATGAGCAGTTCTTC | - | - | TRBJ2-1 | 18 | TRBV30
CASSLLVLAAQETQYF | TGTGCCAGCAGCTTACTCGTGCTAGCGGCCCAAGAGACCCAGTACTTC | - | TRBD2 | TRBJ2-5 | 16 | TRBV11-1
CASTSPGGGAYEQYF | TGTGCCAGCACCTCCCCAGGGGGAGGCGCCTACGAGCAGTACTTC | - | - | TRBJ2-7 | 15 | TRBV6-5
CASSASGRGEQYF | TGTGCCAGCAGCGCTAGCGGGAGAGGCGAGCAGTACTTC | - | TRBD2 | TRBJ2-7 | 13 | TRBV7-2
CASARDSPVLGEKLFF | TGTGCCAGCGCCCGGGACAGTCCCGTACTCGGTGAAAAACTGTTTTTT | - | TRBD1 | TRBJ1-4 | 16 | TRBV28
CSVDIPGQGVDEQFF | TGCAGCGTTGACATCCCCGGACAGGGGGTCGATGAGCAGTTCTTC | once | TRBD1 | TRBJ2-1 | 15 | TRBV29-1
CASTSGLAGQETQYF | TGTGCCAGCACCTCCGGGCTAGCGGGACAAGAGACCCAGTACTTC | - | TRBD2 | TRBJ2-5 | 15 | TRBV7-2
CAIIQRTSGRYPSYEQYF | TGTGCCATCATTCAGCGGACTAGCGGGAGGTACCCCTCCTACGAGCAGTACTTC | - | TRBD2 | TRBJ2-7 | 18 | TRBV10-3
CASSPDNYEQYF | TGTGCCAGCAGCCCGGACAACTACGAGCAGTACTTC | - | - | TRBJ2-7 | 12 | TRBV5-4
CASSFSRLGGDTIYF | TGTGCCAGCAGCTTTTCTCGTCTGGGGGGAGACACCATATATTTT | - | - | TRBJ1-3 | 15 | TRBV7-2
CASSPRTGSAGELFF | TGTGCCAGCTCACCGAGGACAGGGAGCGCCGGGGAGCTGTTTTTT | few | TRBD1 | TRBJ2-2 | 15 | TRBV18
CASSLEPAGGYTF | TGTGCCAGCAGCTTGGAACCGGCGGGGGGCTACACCTTC | - | - | TRBJ1-2 | 13 | TRBV5-4
CASSYEGNTEAFF | TGTGCCAGCAGTTACGAGGGGAACACTGAAGCTTTCTTT | - | - | TRBJ1-1 | 13 | TRBV6-2/TRBV6-3
CSVSHNSNQPQHF | TGCAGCGTTTCACATAATAGCAATCAGCCCCAGCATTTT | once | - | TRBJ1-5 | 13 | TRBV29-1
CASRAGTYEQYF | TGTGCCAGCAGAGCCGGTACCTACGAGCAGTACTTC | once | - | TRBJ2-7 | 12 | TRBV6-5
CASSEQGPHSGNTIYF | TGCGCCAGCAGCGAACAGGGTCCGCACTCTGGAAACACCATATATTTT | - | - | TRBJ1-3 | 16 | TRBV5-1
CASSPGLAGVEQYF | TGTGCCAGCAGCCCGGGACTAGCGGGAGTCGAGCAGTACTTC | - | TRBD2 | TRBJ2-7 | 14 | TRBV7-2
CASSPSRGRTEAFF | TGTGCCAGCTCGCCCTCCAGGGGAAGAACTGAAGCTTTCTTT | - | - | TRBJ1-1 | 14 | TRBV18
CASSVSDRARGEKLFF | TGCGCCAGCAGTGTTTCCGACCGTGCGAGGGGGGAAAAACTGTTTTTT | - | - | TRBJ1-4 | 16 | TRBV10-1
CASSETKNIQYF | TGTGCCAGCTCAGAGACCAAAAACATTCAGTACTTC | once | - | TRBJ2-4 | 12 | TRBV18
CASSEVFLNDDGYTF | TGTGCCAGCAGTGAAGTTTTTCTAAATGATGATGGCTACACCTTC | - | - | TRBJ1-2 | 15 | TRBV6-1
CASSLEGRRNTGELFF | TGCGCCAGCAGCTTGGAGGGGAGGCGAAACACCGGGGAGCTGTTTTTT | - | - | TRBJ2-2 | 16 | TRBV5-1
CASSSVRTSGIPYEQYF | TGTGCCAGCAGCTCCGTACGGACTAGCGGAATACCCTACGAGCAGTACTTC | - | TRBD2 | TRBJ2-7 | 17 | TRBV11-2
CATRAGTNTGELFF | TGTGCCACCAGAGCCGGGACAAACACCGGGGAGCTGTTTTTT | - | - | TRBJ2-2 | 14 | TRBV15
CASSPGDRGRLYGYTF | TGTGCCAGTAGTCCGGGGGACAGGGGGCGTTTGTATGGCTACACCTTC | - | TRBD1 | TRBJ1-2 | 16 | TRBV19
CASSLGSRTGGTDTQYF | TGCGCCAGCAGCTTGGGTTCGCGGACAGGGGGCACAGATACGCAGTATTTT | - | TRBD1 | TRBJ2-3 | 17 | TRBV5-1
CATSRGQRSTDTQYF | TGTGCCACCAGCAGAGGGCAGCGGAGCACAGATACGCAGTATTTT | - | - | TRBJ2-3 | 15 | TRBV15
CASSQPPVGSGRDRTDTQYF | TGCGCCAGCAGCCAACCCCCTGTGGGTAGCGGGAGGGATCGCACAGATACGCAGTATTTT | - | TRBD2 | TRBJ2-3 | 20 | TRBV4-1
CASRQLLTGSETQYF | TGTGCCAGCAGACAATTATTAACAGGGTCGGAGACCCAGTACTTC | few | - | TRBJ2-5 | 15 | TRBV11-2
CASSLLETQYF | TGTGCCAGCAGCTTACTAGAGACCCAGTACTTC | - | - | TRBJ2-5 | 11 | TRBV7-2
CASSLAWTSGRDVEQFF | TGTGCCAGCAGCTTAGCCTGGACTAGCGGGAGGGATGTTGAGCAGTTCTTC | - | TRBD2 | TRBJ2-1 | 17 | TRBV7-9